This T cell receptor beta chain was identified during a study of OX40 agonist ivuxolimab in advanced cancers. About the research overall: Patients with hepatocellular carcinoma, melanoma, renal cell or head and neck cancer made up the dose-escalation patients. Of mixed ages from about 23 to 90 and averaging about 65 years, the group was almost 85% male. Whole-study findings and limits: Some of the nonresponding patients also showed low levels of normalized T-cell clonal expansion.

V shed 6 bases, J shed 4 bases, and the junction held 2 bases outside the gene matches. This CDR3 is built from 14 residues. Germline assignment: CDR1 MNHNY and CDR2 SVGAGI (reference sequence). Of note for this clone: Its antigen is undetermined.

Some clones are missing from TCRdb's copy, which holds only in-frame ones; the method was immunoSEQ multiplex PCR. This table holds fewer than 60,000 clones, approximately 80% found once. The sequencing here drew on CD4+ or CD8+ T cells sorted from blood, taken in a trial of the OX40 agonist ivuxolimab. This clonotype was sampled from an adult with an advanced solid tumor such as melanoma, head and neck, liver or kidney cancer. This chain connects TRBV6-6 to TRBJ1-6; TRBD1 aligns across 8 bases. The CDR3 nucleotides are TGTGCCAGCAGGACAGGGGATTATAATTCACCCCTCCACTTT. Translated: CASRTGDYNSPLHF.